The following is a T cell receptor (beta chain) sequence with its context. The sample comes from a study of CD8 T cells in Susac syndrome. An input of about 0.5 to 1 ug of RNA was subjected to reverse transcription using random hexamers. TCRdb itself ran the immunoSEQ multiplex PCR reads through MiXCR, one entry per CDR3 protein. The table includes 100,000 to 150,000 distinct CDR3 sequences, about 95% detected once. This CDR3 has 15 residues. In germline, CDR1 is SGHTA, CDR2 FQGNSA. The germline V and J ends were trimmed by 5 bases and 0 bases, with 11 bases remaining between them. The sequence was collected from a human donor in good health. The sample taken for sequencing was CD4+ T cells from PBMCs. This chain connects TRBV7-2 to TRBJ2-1, with D hard to call. The CDR3 DNA reads TGTGCCAGCAGCCCCCCCCCGAGCTCCTACAATGAGCAGTTCTTC. This sequence encodes CASSPPPSSYNEQFF.